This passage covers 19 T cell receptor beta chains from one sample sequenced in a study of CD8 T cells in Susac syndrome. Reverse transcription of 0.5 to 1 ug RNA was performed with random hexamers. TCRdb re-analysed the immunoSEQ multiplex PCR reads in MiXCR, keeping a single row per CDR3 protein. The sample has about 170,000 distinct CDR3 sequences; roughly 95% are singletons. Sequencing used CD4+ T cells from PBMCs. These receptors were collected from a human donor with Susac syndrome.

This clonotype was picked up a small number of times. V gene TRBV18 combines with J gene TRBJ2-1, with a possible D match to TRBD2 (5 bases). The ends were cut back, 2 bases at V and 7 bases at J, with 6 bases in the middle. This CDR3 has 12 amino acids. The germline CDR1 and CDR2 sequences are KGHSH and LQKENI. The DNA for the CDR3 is TGTGCCAGCTCACCATCGGGGAATGAGCAGTTCTTC. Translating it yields CASSPSGNEQFF.

The CDR3 DNA follows: TGTGCCAGCAGCTCGCAGACGGCCCCTGGGGCCAACGTCCTGACTTTC. Amino acid sequence: CASSSQTAPGANVLTF. V gene TRBV5-4 combines with J gene TRBJ2-6, with unresolved D. Per the germline V gene, CDR1 is SGHNT and CDR2 is YYREEE (reference sequence). The CDR3 totals 16 residues. Between the trimmed V and J ends, which lost 3 bases and 2 bases, there was a span of 12 bases.

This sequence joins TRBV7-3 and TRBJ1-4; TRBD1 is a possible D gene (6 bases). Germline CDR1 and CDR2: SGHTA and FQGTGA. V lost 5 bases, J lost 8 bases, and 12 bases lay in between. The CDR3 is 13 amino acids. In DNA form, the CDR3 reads TGTGCCAGCAGCAAGGGACACCTAGAAAAACTGTTTTTT. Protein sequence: CASSKGHLEKLFF. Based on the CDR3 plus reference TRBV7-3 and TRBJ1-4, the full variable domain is GAGVSQTPSNKVTEKGKYVELRCDPISGHTALYWYRQSLGQGPEFLIYFQGTGAADDSGLPNDRFFAVRPEGSVSTLKIQRTERGDSAVYLCASSKGHLEKLFFGSGTQLSVL.

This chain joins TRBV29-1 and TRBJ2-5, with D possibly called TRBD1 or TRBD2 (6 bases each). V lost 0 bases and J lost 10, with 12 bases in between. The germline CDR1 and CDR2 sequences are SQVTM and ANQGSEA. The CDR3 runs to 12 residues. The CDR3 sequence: CSVEEARGRQYF. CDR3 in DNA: TGCAGCGTTGAAGAAGCTCGGGGGCGCCAGTACTTC.

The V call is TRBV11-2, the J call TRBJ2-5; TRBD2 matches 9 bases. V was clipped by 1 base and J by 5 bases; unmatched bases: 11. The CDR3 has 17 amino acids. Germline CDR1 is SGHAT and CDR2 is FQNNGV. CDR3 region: CASSLGILVAGVETQYF. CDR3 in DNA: TGTGCCAGCAGCTTAGGTATATTGGTAGCGGGAGTGGAGACCCAGTACTTC.

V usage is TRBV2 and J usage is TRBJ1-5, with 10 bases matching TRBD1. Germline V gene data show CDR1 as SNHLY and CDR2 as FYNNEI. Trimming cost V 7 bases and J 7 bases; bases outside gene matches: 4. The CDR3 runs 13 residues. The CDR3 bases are TGTGCCAGCATTCCGGGACAGGGGCAGCCCCAGCATTTT. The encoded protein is CASIPGQGQPQHF.

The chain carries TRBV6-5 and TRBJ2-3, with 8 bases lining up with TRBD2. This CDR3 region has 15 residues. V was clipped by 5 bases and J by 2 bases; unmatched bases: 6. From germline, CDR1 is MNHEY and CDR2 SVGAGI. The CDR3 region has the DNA TGTGCCAGCAGTGGCGGGGGGTGGAACACAGATACGCAGTATTTT. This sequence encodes CASSGGGWNTDTQYF.

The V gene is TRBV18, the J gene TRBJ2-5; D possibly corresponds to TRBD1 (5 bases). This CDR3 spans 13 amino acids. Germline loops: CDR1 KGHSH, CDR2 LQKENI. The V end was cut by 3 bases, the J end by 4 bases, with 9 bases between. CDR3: CASSPAGIETQYF. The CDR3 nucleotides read TGTGCCAGCTCACCGGCAGGGATAGAGACCCAGTACTTC.

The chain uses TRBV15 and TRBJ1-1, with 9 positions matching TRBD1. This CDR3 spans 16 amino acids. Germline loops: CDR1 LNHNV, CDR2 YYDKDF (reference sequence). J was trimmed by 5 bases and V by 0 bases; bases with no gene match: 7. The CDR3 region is CATSREVGQGGTEAFF. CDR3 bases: TGTGCCACCAGCAGAGAGGTGGGACAGGGTGGAACTGAAGCTTTCTTT.

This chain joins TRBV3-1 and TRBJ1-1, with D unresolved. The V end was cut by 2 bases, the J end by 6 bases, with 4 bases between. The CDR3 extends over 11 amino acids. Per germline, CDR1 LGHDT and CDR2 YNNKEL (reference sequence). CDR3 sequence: CASSQRAEAFF. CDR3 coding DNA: TGTGCCAGCAGCCAAAGAGCTGAAGCTTTCTTT.

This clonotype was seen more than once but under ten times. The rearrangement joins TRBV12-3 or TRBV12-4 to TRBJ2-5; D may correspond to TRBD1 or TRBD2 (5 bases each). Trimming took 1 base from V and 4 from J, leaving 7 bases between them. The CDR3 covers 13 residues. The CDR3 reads CASSLGGLETQYF. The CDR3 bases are TGTGCCAGCAGTTTAGGGGGGTTAGAGACCCAGTACTTC.

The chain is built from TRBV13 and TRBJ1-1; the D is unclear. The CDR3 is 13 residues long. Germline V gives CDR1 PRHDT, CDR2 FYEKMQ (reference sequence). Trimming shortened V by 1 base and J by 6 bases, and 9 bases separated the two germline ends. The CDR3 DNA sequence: TGTGCCAGCAGCTTAGCACCTCTCCCTGAAGCTTTCTTT. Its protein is CASSLAPLPEAFF.

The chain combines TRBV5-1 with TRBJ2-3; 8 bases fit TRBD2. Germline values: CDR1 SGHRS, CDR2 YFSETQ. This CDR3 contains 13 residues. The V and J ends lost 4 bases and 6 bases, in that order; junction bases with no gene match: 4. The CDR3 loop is CASSGREGDTQYF. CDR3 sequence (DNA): TGCGCCAGCAGCGGCCGGGAGGGGGATACGCAGTATTTT.

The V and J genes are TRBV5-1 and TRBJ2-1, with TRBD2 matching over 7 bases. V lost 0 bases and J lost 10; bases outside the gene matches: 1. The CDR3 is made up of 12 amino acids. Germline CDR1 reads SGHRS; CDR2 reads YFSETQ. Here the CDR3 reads CASSLGGGEQFF. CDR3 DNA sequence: TGCGCCAGCAGCTTGGGGGGGGGAGAGCAGTTCTTC.

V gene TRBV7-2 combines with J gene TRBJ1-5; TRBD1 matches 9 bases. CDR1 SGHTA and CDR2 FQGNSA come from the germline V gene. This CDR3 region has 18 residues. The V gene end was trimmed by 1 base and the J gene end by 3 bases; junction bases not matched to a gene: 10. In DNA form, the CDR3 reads TGTGCCAGCAGCTTAGGAGCCGGGACAGGGACTTTCAATCAGCCCCAGCATTTT. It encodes CASSLGAGTGTFNQPQHF.

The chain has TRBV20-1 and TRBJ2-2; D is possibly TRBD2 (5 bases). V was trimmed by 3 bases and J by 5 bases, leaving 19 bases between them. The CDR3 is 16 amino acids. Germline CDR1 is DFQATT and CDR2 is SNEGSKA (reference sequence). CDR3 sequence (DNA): TGCAGTGCTAGTCCGAGGGCGGACCCAGGTACCGGGGAGCTGTTTTTT. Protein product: CSASPRADPGTGELFF.

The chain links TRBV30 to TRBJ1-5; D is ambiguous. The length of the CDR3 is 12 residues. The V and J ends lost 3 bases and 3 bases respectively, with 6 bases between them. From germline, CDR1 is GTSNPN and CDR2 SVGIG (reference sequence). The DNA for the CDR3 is TGTGCCTGGAGCCCCCCCAATCAGCCCCAGCATTTT. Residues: CAWSPPNQPQHF.

The DNA for the CDR3 is TGTGCCAGCAGCTTAGGATGGACTAGCGGGAGCGGAGCCGGGGAGCTGTTTTTT. Amino acids: CASSLGWTSGSGAGELFF. This chain links TRBV7-8 with TRBJ2-2, with 13 bases fitting TRBD2. V lost 1 base and J lost 6; bases outside the gene matches: 8. Germline V CDR1 and CDR2: SGHVS, FQNEAQ. The CDR3 loop spans 18 amino acids.

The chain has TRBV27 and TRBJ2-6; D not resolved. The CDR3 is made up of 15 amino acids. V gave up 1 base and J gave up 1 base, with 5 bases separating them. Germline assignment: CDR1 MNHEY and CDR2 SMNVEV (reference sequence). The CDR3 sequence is CASSLFLSGANVLTF. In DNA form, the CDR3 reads TGTGCCAGCAGTTTATTCCTTTCTGGGGCCAACGTCCTGACTTTC.